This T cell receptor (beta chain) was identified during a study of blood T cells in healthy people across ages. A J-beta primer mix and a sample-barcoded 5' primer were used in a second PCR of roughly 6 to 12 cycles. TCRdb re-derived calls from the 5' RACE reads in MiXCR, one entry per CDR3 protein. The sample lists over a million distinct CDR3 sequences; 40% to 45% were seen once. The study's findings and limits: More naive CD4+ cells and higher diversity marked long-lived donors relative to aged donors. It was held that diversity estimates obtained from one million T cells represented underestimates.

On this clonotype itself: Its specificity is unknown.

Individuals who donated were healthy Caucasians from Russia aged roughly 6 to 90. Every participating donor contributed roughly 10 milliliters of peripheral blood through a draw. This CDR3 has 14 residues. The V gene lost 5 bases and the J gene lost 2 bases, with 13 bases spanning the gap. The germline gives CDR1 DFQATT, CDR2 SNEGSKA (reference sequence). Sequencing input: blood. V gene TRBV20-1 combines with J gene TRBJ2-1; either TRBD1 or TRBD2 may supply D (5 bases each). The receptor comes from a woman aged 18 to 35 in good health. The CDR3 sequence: CSAVPGTTYNEQFF. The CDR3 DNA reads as TGCAGTGCTGTCCCAGGGACGACCTACAATGAGCAGTTCTTC.